This T cell receptor (beta chain) was captured in a study of regulatory T cells in long-lasting Graves disease. Study-wide findings and caveats: Accuracy was perhaps lowered by the small sample size. Lower TCR diversity characterized persistent Graves' patients relative to newly diagnosed patients. Those with persistent disease had in common more public clonotypes (about 3,000) than new patients (approximately 970).

This clonotype has just a few counts. Its antigen is unknown. Germline V gene sequence: CDR1 LNHNV, CDR2 YYDKDF (reference sequence). V shed 5 bases and J 7 bases; nucleotides not matched to a gene: 11. The CDR3 extends over 17 amino acids. Library construction for TCR beta used iRepertoire HTBI primers and Arm-PCR of CDR3 regions. TCRdb fed the multiplex PCR reads into MiXCR, producing one record per CDR3 protein. The data contain about 400,000 distinct CDR3 sequences, roughly 20% of them singletons. Time point in this sample: persistent/refractory GD, antithyroid drugs over 5 years with positive TRAb. Extracted RNA from PBMCs served as the source of the TCR library.

The sample consisted of peripheral blood mononuclear cells (PBMCs), taken when the disease was refractory, from a patient treated with antithyroid drugs. The receptor was isolated from a female donor with Graves disease. The chain is built from TRBV15 and TRBJ2-4, with 13 nucleotides matching TRBD2. Here the CDR3 reads CATSGWTSGRGGNIQYF. CDR3 in DNA: TGTGCCACCAGCGGATGGACTAGCGGGAGAGGCGGGAACATTCAGTACTTC.